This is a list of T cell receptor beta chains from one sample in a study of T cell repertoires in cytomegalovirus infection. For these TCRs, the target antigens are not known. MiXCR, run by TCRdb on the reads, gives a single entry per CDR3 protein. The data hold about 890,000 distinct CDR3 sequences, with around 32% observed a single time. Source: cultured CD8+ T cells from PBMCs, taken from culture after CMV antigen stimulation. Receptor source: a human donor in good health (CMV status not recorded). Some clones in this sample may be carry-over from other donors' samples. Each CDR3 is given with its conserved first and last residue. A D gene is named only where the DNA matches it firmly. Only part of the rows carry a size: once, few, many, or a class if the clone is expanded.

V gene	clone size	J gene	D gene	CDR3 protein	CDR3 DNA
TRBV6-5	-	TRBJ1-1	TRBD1	CASTLNRGMNTEAFF	TGTGCCAGCACCCTTAACAGGGGCATGAACACTGAAGCTTTCTTT
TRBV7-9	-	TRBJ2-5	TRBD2	CASSLLPRRGGEETQYF	TGTGCCAGCAGCCTCCTACCTCGTCGGGGGGGGGAAGAGACCCAGTACTTC
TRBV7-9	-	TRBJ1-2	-	CASELQGIYGYTF	TGTGCCAGCGAGTTGCAGGGGATTTACGGCTACACCTTC
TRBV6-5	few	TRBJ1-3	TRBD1	CASSPDRAGNTIYF	TGTGCCAGCAGTCCGGACAGGGCAGGAAACACCATATATTTT
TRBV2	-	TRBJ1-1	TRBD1	CAIQGGTEAFF	TGTGCCATCCAGGGGGGCACTGAAGCTTTCTTT
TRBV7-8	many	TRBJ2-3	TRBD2	CASSHLGGGQGDTQYF	TGTGCCAGCAGCCACCTTGGCGGGGGGCAGGGAGATACGCAGTATTTT
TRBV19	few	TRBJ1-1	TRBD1	CASSGPGQVNTEAFF	TGTGCCAGTAGTGGGCCGGGACAGGTGAACACTGAAGCTTTCTTT
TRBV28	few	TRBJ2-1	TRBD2	CASSSLAFLGYNEQFF	TGTGCCAGCAGTTCACTAGCGTTCTTGGGTTACAATGAGCAGTTCTTC
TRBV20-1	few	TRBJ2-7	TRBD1	CSARTGRYEQYF	TGCAGTGCTAGGACAGGGCGCTACGAGCAGTACTTC
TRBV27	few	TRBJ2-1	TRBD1	CASSPVTGGVYNEQFF	TGTGCCAGCAGCCCTGTGACAGGGGGGGTGTACAATGAGCAGTTCTTC
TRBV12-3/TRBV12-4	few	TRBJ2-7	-	CASSLAAGATEQYF	TGTGCCAGCAGTTTAGCGGCAGGGGCCACCGAGCAGTACTTC
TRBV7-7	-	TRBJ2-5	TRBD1	CASSTDRGAQYF	TGTGCTAGCAGTACCGACAGGGGAGCCCAGTACTTC
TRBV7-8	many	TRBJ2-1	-	CASSLRPGDNNEQFF	TGTGCCAGCAGCTTACGGCCAGGGGACAACAATGAGCAGTTCTTC
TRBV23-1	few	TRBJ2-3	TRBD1	CASSQIRDRETDTQYF	TGCGCCAGCAGTCAAATAAGGGACAGGGAAACAGATACGCAGTATTTT
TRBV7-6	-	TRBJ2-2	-	CASRWHNTGELFF	TGTGCCAGCAGGTGGCACAACACCGGGGAGCTGTTTTTT
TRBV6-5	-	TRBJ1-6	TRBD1	CATGTGYDNSPLHF	TGTGCCACCGGGACAGGGTACGATAATTCACCCCTCCACTTT
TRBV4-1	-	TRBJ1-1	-	CASSQTMAVEAFF	TGCGCCAGCAGCCAAACAATGGCGGTTGAAGCTTTCTTT
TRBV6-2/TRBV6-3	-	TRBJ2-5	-	CASSPDGRLQETQYF	TGTGCCAGCAGTCCTGATGGACGGCTCCAAGAGACCCAGTACTTC
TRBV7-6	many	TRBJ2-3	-	CASVPTSRTDTQYF	TGTGCCAGCGTCCCGACATCCCGCACAGATACGCAGTATTTT
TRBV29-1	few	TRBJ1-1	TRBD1	CSVGLIHRGDTEAFF	TGCAGCGTTGGACTCATTCACAGGGGGGACACTGAAGCTTTCTTT
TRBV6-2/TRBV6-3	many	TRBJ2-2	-	CASSYNPAGELFF	TGTGCCAGCAGTTACAATCCGGCCGGGGAGCTGTTTTTT
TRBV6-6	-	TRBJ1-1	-	CASRYRPGRGVNTEAFF	TGTGCCAGCAGGTATCGTCCAGGGAGGGGTGTGAACACTGAAGCTTTCTTT
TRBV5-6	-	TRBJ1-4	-	CASSFERETEKLFF	TGTGCCAGCAGCTTCGAGCGGGAGACTGAAAAACTGTTTTTT
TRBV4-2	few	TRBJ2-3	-	CASSQEHAKYF	TGTGCCAGCAGCCAAGAGCACGCAAAGTATTTT
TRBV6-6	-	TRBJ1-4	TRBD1	CASRADRGTNEKLFF	TGTGCCAGCAGAGCGGACAGGGGAACTAATGAAAAACTGTTTTTT
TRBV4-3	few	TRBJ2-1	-	CASSPASGDNNEQFF	TGCGCCAGCAGCCCCGCCAGCGGGGACAACAATGAGCAGTTCTTC
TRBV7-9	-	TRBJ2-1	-	CASTPRFEAEGKRNEQFF	TGTGCCAGCACCCCTAGATTCGAAGCGGAGGGAAAACGCAATGAGCAGTTCTTC
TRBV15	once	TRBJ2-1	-	CATSRDPRSSYNEQFF	TGTGCCACCAGCAGAGATCCCAGGAGCTCCTACAATGAGCAGTTCTTC
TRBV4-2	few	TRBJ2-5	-	CASSQDQAEETQYF	TGTGCCAGCAGCCAAGATCAGGCAGAAGAGACCCAGTACTTC
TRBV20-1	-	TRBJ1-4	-	CSAVLPRVDEKLFF	TGCAGTGCGGTTCTCCCACGCGTAGATGAAAAACTGTTTTTT
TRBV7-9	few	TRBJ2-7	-	CASRSDRSYEQYF	TGTGCCAGCAGATCTGACAGGAGTTACGAGCAGTACTTC
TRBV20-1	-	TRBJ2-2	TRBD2	CSAPGTSAPGELFF	TGCAGTGCCCCCGGGACTAGCGCCCCCGGGGAGCTGTTTTTT
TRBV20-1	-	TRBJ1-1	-	CSAPPSTGSKTEAFF	TGCAGTGCTCCTCCCTCAACCGGGTCAAAGACTGAAGCTTTCTTT
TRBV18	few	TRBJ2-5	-	CASSPQGFQETQYF	TGTGCCAGCTCACCACAGGGATTCCAAGAGACCCAGTACTTC
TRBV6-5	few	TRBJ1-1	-	CASSYIDRITTEAFF	TGTGCCAGCAGTTACATCGACAGGATAACCACTGAAGCTTTCTTT
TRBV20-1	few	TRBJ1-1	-	CSARDVGMNTEAFF	TGCAGTGCTAGAGATGTGGGGATGAACACTGAAGCTTTCTTT
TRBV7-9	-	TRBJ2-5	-	CASSLSVQGETQYF	TGTGCCAGCAGCTTATCGGTGCAGGGTGAGACCCAGTACTTC
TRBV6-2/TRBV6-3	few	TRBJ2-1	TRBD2	CASSYLAGTDEQFF	TGTGCCAGCAGTTATCTAGCGGGGACCGATGAGCAGTTCTTC
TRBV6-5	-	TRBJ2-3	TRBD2	CASKTGGGGTDTQYF	TGTGCCAGCAAGACTGGCGGGGGGGGCACAGATACGCAGTATTTT
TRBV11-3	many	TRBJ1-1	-	CASSYAMNTEAFF	TGTGCCAGCAGCTATGCCATGAACACTGAAGCTTTCTTT
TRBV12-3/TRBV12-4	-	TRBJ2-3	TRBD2	CASRPLPSGNTDTQYF	TGTGCCAGCAGACCCCTGCCTAGCGGGAACACAGATACGCAGTATTTT
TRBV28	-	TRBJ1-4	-	CASSINTGSTNEKLFF	TGTGCCAGCAGTATAAATACAGGGTCCACTAATGAAAAACTGTTTTTT
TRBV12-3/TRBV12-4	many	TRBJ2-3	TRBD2	CASSRGGSTDTQYF	TGTGCCAGCAGCCGGGGGGGGAGCACAGATACGCAGTATTTT
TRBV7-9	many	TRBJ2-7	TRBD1	CASRRQGNSYEQYF	TGTGCCAGCAGGAGACAGGGGAACTCCTACGAGCAGTACTTC
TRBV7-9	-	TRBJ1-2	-	CASSLVAYGYTF	TGTGCCAGCAGCTTAGTCGCCTATGGCTACACCTTC
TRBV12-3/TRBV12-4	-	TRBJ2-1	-	CASSWGGGHYNEQFF	TGTGCCAGCAGCTGGGGCGGGGGCCATTACAATGAGCAGTTCTTC